One sample yielded the 32 T cell receptor beta chains listed below, sequenced in a study of blood T cell repertoires in COVID-19. Sequenced by immunoSEQ multiplex PCR; TCRdb stores in-frame clones only, minus some. The repertoire has under 200,000 clones, roughly four fifths of them found once; the top ten carry 1.5%. Specimen: peripheral blood. The receptors derive from a human donor in a cohort sampled during active COVID-19.

This clone has only a few counts. The chain joins TRBV18 to TRBJ1-3; 8 nucleotides line up with TRBD1. Germline V CDR1 and CDR2: KGHSH, LQKENI. The CDR3 spans 15 residues. The J segment lost 0 bases and the V segment lost 5 bases, leaving 3 bases of the junction unmatched. In DNA, the CDR3 is TGTGCCAGCTCATCGGACAGGGCCTCTGGAAACACCATATATTTT. This sequence encodes CASSSDRASGNTIYF. Based on the CDR3 plus reference TRBV18 and TRBJ1-3, the full variable domain is NAGVMQNPRHLVRRRGQEARLRCSPMKGHSHVYWYRQLPEEGLKFMVYLQKENIIDESGMPKERFSAEFPKEGPSILRIQQVVRGDSAAYFCASSSDRASGNTIYFGEGSWLTVV.

This clone was observed once. This chain links TRBV7-8 with TRBJ2-7, with a possible D match to TRBD2 (6 bases). CDR1 is SGHVS and CDR2 is FQNEAQ in the germline V gene. V was cut by 5 bases and J by 6 bases, with 17 bases left in between. The CDR3 has 14 amino acids. The CDR3 sequence: CASSPQRGWVEQYF. CDR3 DNA: TGTGCCAGCAGCCCCCAACGGGGGTGGGTCGAGCAGTACTTC.

The CDR3 DNA reads TGCAGCGTTACCTGGACAGGGAACACTGAAGCTTTCTTT. Translating gives CSVTWTGNTEAFF. This chain joins TRBV29-1 and TRBJ1-1, with 7 bases that match TRBD1. CDR1 SQVTM and CDR2 ANQGSEA come from the germline V gene. Trimming removed 5 bases from V and 1 base from J; junction bases left unmatched: 4. The CDR3 covers 13 residues.

The rearrangement links TRBV4-2 to TRBJ1-6; TRBD1 aligns across 7 bases. Germline CDR1 and CDR2: LGHNA and YNFKEQ. There are 16 residues in the CDR3. The V gene end was trimmed by 0 bases and the J gene end by 6 bases; junction bases not matched to a gene: 5. The CDR3 DNA reads as TGTGCCAGCAGCCAAGATTTAGGACAGGCTAATTCACCCCTCCACTTT. The encoded protein is CASSQDLGQANSPLHF.

In this sample, this clone turned up once. The chain joins TRBV14 to TRBJ2-7; D may be TRBD1 (6 bases). Deletions cut 4 bases from V and 2 bases from J, with 21 bases between. Per the germline V gene, CDR1 is SGHDN and CDR2 is FVKESK. The CDR3 loop spans 17 amino acids. For the CDR3, the DNA is TGTGCCAGCAGCCCGCACTCCGGGACACCTGGGACCTACGAGCAGTACTTC. Encoded protein: CASSPHSGTPGTYEQYF.

This clone turned up a few times. The chain is built from TRBV27 and TRBJ2-1, with 9 bases that match TRBD1. The CDR3 is 15 amino acids. Germline loops: CDR1 MNHEY, CDR2 SMNVEV (reference sequence). The V and J ends lost 4 bases and 6 bases, in that order; junction bases with no gene match: 7. The CDR3 sequence is CASSWGTGILNEQFF. CDR3 DNA sequence: TGTGCCAGCAGTTGGGGGACAGGGATTCTCAATGAGCAGTTCTTC.

This rearrangement joins TRBV29-1 to TRBJ2-1; TRBD2 matches 8 bases. The CDR3 loop spans 14 amino acids. J lost 4 bases, V lost 6 bases, and 8 bases had no gene match. Germline values: CDR1 SQVTM, CDR2 ANQGSEA. The CDR3 sequence is CSVLGGGTYNEQFF. For the CDR3, the DNA is TGCAGCGTCCTGGGCGGGGGGACGTACAATGAGCAGTTCTTC.

The rearrangement uses TRBV9 and TRBJ2-7; 8 positions match TRBD2. The junction had 9 bases not matched to a gene; V was cut back by 3 bases and J by 4 bases. The CDR3 is 15 amino acids. Germline V gene data show CDR1 as SGDLS and CDR2 as YYNGEE. The CDR3, as DNA: TGTGCCAGCAGCGCCTCCGGGAGCGGGAGTTACGAGCAGTACTTC. Translating gives CASSASGSGSYEQYF.

This chain links TRBV6-2 or TRBV6-3 with TRBJ1-2; a weak D match, TRBD1 (5 bases). The CDR3 spans 13 residues. Trimming cost V 6 bases and J 2 bases, with 10 bases left between them. Per the germline V gene, CDR1 is MNHEY and CDR2 is SVGEGT. The CDR3: CASSDTGNYGYTF. Here the CDR3 DNA reads TGTGCCAGCAGCGATACAGGAAACTATGGCTACACCTTC.

The chain recombines TRBV4-1 with TRBJ2-7; TRBD1 agrees at 8 bases. The germline CDR1 and CDR2 sequences are MGHRA and YSYEKL. V shed 4 bases and J 2 bases; nucleotides not matched to a gene: 7. CDR3 length: 15 residues. The CDR3 is CASSRGGQETYEQYF. CDR3 DNA sequence: TGCGCCAGCAGCCGAGGGGGACAGGAGACCTACGAGCAGTACTTC.

The V call is TRBV5-4, the J call TRBJ1-4; no clear D. Trimming shortened V by 4 bases and J by 5 bases, and 12 bases separated the two germline ends. Germline CDR1 SGHNT, CDR2 YYREEE (reference sequence). The CDR3 length is 14 residues. CDR3: CASSTTVGNEKLFF. CDR3 DNA sequence: TGTGCCAGCAGCACCACCGTCGGGAATGAAAAACTGTTTTTT.

V usage is TRBV28 and J usage is TRBJ2-7; TRBD2 agrees at 8 bases. V was pared by 4 bases and J by 7 bases, with 15 bases of the junction left unmatched. The CDR3 is 16 residues long. CDR1 is MDHEN and CDR2 is SYDVKM in the germline V gene. The CDR3 protein is CASSSPQAGVTGEQYF. CDR3 coding DNA: TGTGCCAGCAGTTCCCCGCAAGCGGGAGTGACGGGGGAGCAGTACTTC.

The CDR3 sequence: CASSPMDRGGYGYTF. The CDR3 DNA reads as TGTGCCAGCTCACCCATGGACAGGGGCGGGTATGGCTACACCTTC. The V gene is TRBV18, the J gene TRBJ1-2; 9 bases agree with TRBD1. The CDR3 consists of 15 residues. Germline V gene sequence: CDR1 KGHSH, CDR2 LQKENI. V was pared by 3 bases and J by 5 bases, with 7 bases of the junction left unmatched.

The genes are TRBV5-4 and TRBJ1-2; TRBD1 agrees at 8 bases. CDR3 length: 14 residues. CDR1 is SGHNT and CDR2 is YYREEE in the germline V gene (reference sequence). With V trimmed by 4 bases and J by 4 bases, 6 bases remained unmatched. The chain's CDR3 is CASSEGQEPYGYTF. The DNA of the CDR3 is TGTGCCAGCAGCGAGGGACAGGAACCCTATGGCTACACCTTC.

The rearrangement uses TRBV5-6 and TRBJ1-2; D gene uncertain. The CDR3 has 13 residues. In germline, CDR1 is SGHDT, CDR2 YYEEEE. The V gene lost 0 bases and the J gene lost 6 bases, with 9 bases spanning the gap. In DNA form, the CDR3 reads TGTGCCAGCAGCTTGGCTTCGGGGAATGGCTACACCTTC. It is translated as CASSLASGNGYTF.

The genes are TRBV5-8 and TRBJ1-1, with 8 bases identical to TRBD1. Germline V gene lookup returns CDR1 SGHTS and CDR2 YDEGEE. Losses at the gene ends were 4 bases for V and 7 bases for J; bases not matched to a gene: 6. The CDR3 extends over 13 amino acids. CDR3 amino acids: CASSAGQGVEAFF. CDR3 nucleotides: TGTGCCAGCAGCGCCGGACAGGGAGTTGAAGCTTTCTTT. Full variable domain (remainder filled in from reference TRBV5-8 and TRBJ1-1): EAGVTQSPTHLIKTRGQQATLRCSPISGHTSVYWYQQALGLGLQFLLWYDEGEERNRGNFPPRFSGRQFPNYSSELNVNALELEDSALYLCASSAGQGVEAFFGQGTRLTVV.

This clone was seen once. V usage is TRBV6-2 or TRBV6-3 and J usage is TRBJ2-5, with D maybe TRBD2 (5 bases). Germline V gives CDR1 MNHEY, CDR2 SVGEGT. This CDR3 is 16 amino acids long. Trimming removed 6 bases at V and 2 bases at J, with 19 bases between. In DNA, the CDR3 is TGTGCCAGCAGCCCCGGTCCGGGATTGGGGCAAGAGACCCAGTACTTC. Translating gives CASSPGPGLGQETQYF.

The V and J genes are TRBV29-1 and TRBJ2-7; 10 bases fit TRBD1. V was pared by 5 bases and J by 2 bases, with 9 bases of the junction left unmatched. CDR3 length: 15 residues. The V gene's germline CDR1 is SQVTM and CDR2 ANQGSEA. The CDR3 DNA is TGCAGCGTTACTCCCTGGGGGACAGGGGCCTACGAGCAGTACTTC. Protein sequence: CSVTPWGTGAYEQYF.

V usage is TRBV5-1 and J usage is TRBJ2-7; TRBD1 agrees at 11 bases. The germline V gene has CDR1 SGHRS and CDR2 YFSETQ. J was trimmed by 2 bases and V by 4 bases; bases with no gene match: 8. The CDR3 contains 16 residues. CDR3 loop: CASSPGQGVFTYEQYF. As DNA, the CDR3 is TGCGCCAGCAGCCCGGGACAGGGGGTCTTTACCTACGAGCAGTACTTC.

This clone turned up a few times. The chain employs TRBV7-2 and TRBJ1-3; 7 bases match TRBD1. The CDR3 sequence is 14 residues long. Germline V lookup: CDR1 SGHTA, CDR2 FQGNSA. V lost 2 bases and J lost 2; bases outside the gene matches: 0. CDR3 nucleotide sequence: TGTGCCAGCAGCTTACAGGGGGCTGGAAACACCATATATTTT. Amino acids: CASSLQGAGNTIYF.

CDR3 loop: CASSLGSGQGGKGSGANVLTF. The CDR3 DNA sequence: TGTGCCAGCAGCTTGGGCTCGGGACAAGGAGGTAAAGGCTCTGGGGCCAACGTCCTGACTTTC. The chain couples TRBV6-6 to TRBJ2-6, with D possibly being TRBD1 (6 bases). V was clipped by 6 bases and J by 0 bases, with 27 bases between them. The CDR3 runs to 21 residues. CDR1 is MNHNY and CDR2 is SVGAGI in the germline V gene (reference sequence).

The chain carries TRBV3-1 (or the pseudogene TRBV3-2) and TRBJ2-6, with TRBD1 as a possible D gene (5 bases). In germline, CDR1 is LGHDT, CDR2 YNNKEL (reference sequence). V lost 2 bases and J 1 base, leaving 6 bases between the germline ends. The CDR3 spans 15 residues. The CDR3 nucleotides read TGTGCCAGCAGCCAACCAGGGTCTGGGGCCAACGTCCTGACTTTC. It translates to CASSQPGSGANVLTF.

CDR3 region: CAISDPPQGISYEQYF. The CDR3 DNA reads as TGTGCCATCAGTGATCCCCCACAGGGGATCTCCTACGAGCAGTACTTC. The chain couples TRBV10-3 to TRBJ2-7; 7 nucleotides match TRBD1. J gave up 0 bases and V 3 bases, and 8 bases lay outside the gene matches. The CDR3 runs to 16 residues. Germline CDR1 and CDR2: ENHRY and SYGVKD.

V is TRBV3-1 (or the pseudogene TRBV3-2) and J is TRBJ2-7; 7 nucleotides align to TRBD1. Trimming removed 1 base from V and 3 bases from J; junction bases left unmatched: 0. CDR1 is LGHDT and CDR2 is YNNKEL in the germline V gene (reference sequence). The CDR3 loop spans 13 amino acids. This CDR3 reads CASSQGDSYEQYF. In DNA, the CDR3 is TGTGCCAGCAGCCAAGGGGACAGCTACGAGCAGTACTTC.

The chain employs TRBV20-1 and TRBJ2-3, with D possibly matching TRBD2 (5 bases). CDR3 length equals 11 residues. V shed 6 bases and J shed 2 bases, with 6 bases lying between them. The V gene's germline CDR1 is DFQATT and CDR2 SNEGSKA (reference sequence). The CDR3 protein is CSADYTDTQYF. DNA for the CDR3: TGCAGTGCAGACTACACAGATACGCAGTATTTT.

The sample holds a few counts of this clone. The CDR3 nucleotides are TGTGCCAGCAGCTTAGGGCGGTTCTCGGAGACCCAGTACTTC. Translation: CASSLGRFSETQYF. The chain couples TRBV11-2 to TRBJ2-5, with D hard to call. V was pared by 1 base and J by 5 bases, with 11 bases between. In germline, CDR1 is SGHAT, CDR2 FQNNGV. The CDR3 is made up of 14 amino acids.

The chain is built from TRBV2 and TRBJ2-5; 8 positions match TRBD1. The CDR3 covers 13 residues. V lost 11 bases and J lost 5; bases outside the gene matches: 10. Germline CDR1 and CDR2: SNHLY and FYNNEI. CDR3 coding DNA: TGTGCCGTGCCGGACAGGGCCGGTGAGACCCAGTACTTC. The encoded protein is CAVPDRAGETQYF.

V gene TRBV18 combines with J gene TRBJ1-1; 8 nucleotides agree with TRBD1. The CDR3 totals 14 residues. V was clipped by 6 bases and J by 3 bases; unmatched bases: 6. Germline V gene data show CDR1 as KGHSH and CDR2 as LQKENI. The CDR3 sequence is CASSLGQGDTEAFF. CDR3 bases: TGTGCCAGCTCCCTAGGACAGGGAGACACTGAAGCTTTCTTT.

On this clone: Other DNA sequences from this sample encode an identical CDR3 as well. The chain couples TRBV2 to TRBJ2-7, with TRBD2 matching over 12 bases. The germline CDR1 and CDR2 sequences are SNHLY and FYNNEI. After removal of 8 bases from V and 7 bases from J, the junction contained 6 bases not matched to a gene. The CDR3 has 13 amino acids. For the CDR3, the DNA is TGTGCCAGCTCGACTAGCGGGAGTGGTGAGCAGTACTTC. Translated: CASSTSGSGEQYF.

This clone appeared many times. V gene TRBV24-1 combines with J gene TRBJ2-1, with 9 bases identical to TRBD2. Unmatched junction bases numbered 8, after V lost 5 bases and J lost 7 bases. Per the germline V gene, CDR1 is KGHDR and CDR2 is SFDVKD. This CDR3 is 15 amino acids long. CDR3 nucleotide sequence: TGTGCCACCAGTGTCCCGGGACTAGCCTCAAATGAGCAGTTCTTC. The encoded protein is CATSVPGLASNEQFF.

The J gene is TRBJ2-7, the V gene TRBV6-6; D is possibly TRBD2 (6 bases). V gave up 5 bases and J gave up 2 bases, with 16 bases separating them. CDR3 size: 15 residues. CDR1 is MNHNY and CDR2 is SVGAGI in the germline V gene (reference sequence). CDR3 residues: CASSPFGGVTYEQYF. The CDR3 bases are TGTGCCAGCAGTCCGTTCGGGGGTGTGACCTACGAGCAGTACTTC.

V usage is TRBV7-2 and J usage is TRBJ1-5; D may be TRBD1 (6 bases). There are 16 residues in the CDR3. V lost 0 bases to trimming and J lost 5 bases, with 14 bases between them. The germline gives CDR1 SGHTA, CDR2 FQGNSA. The CDR3 spells CASSLARTAFHQPQHF. The CDR3 coding sequence is TGTGCCAGCAGCTTAGCAAGGACAGCCTTCCATCAGCCCCAGCATTTT.